The TCR beta chain under discussion was sequenced for a study of T cell responses to AZD1222 COVID-19 vaccine. Trimming left V 2 bases short and J 4 bases short, with 8 bases between. The CDR3 runs 13 residues. Looked up from germline, CDR1 is SGHTA and CDR2 is FQGNSA. Concerning this clone: What it binds is unknown.

Profiled with immunoSEQ multiplex PCR; TCRdb holds only in-frame clones, not every one. The table includes some 28,000 clones, approximately 78% detected once. Study results and caveats: Donors skewed white British and female; clonal diversity was possibly underestimated. Across spike, vaccine-associated CD4 TCRs were found, dominant at 160-218 and 743-854. Seropositive AZD1222 recipients at baseline numbered only five or six. Unmutated variant regions reportedly attract nearly half of all spike-specific TCRs.

The chain uses TRBV7-2 and TRBJ1-1; D gene unclear. Material: peripheral blood, obtained on day 0 of AZD1222 vaccination. This TCR was sampled from an adult in good health. CDR3 sequence (DNA): TGTGCCAGCAGCTTAAGTCTCAGCACTGAAGCTTTCTTT. Encoded protein: CASSLSLSTEAFF.